This section outlines one T cell receptor beta chain sequence together with its context. This clone has more than one count but fewer than ten. No antigen is known for it. No much larger clone exists at a distance of one base, and base qualities are not known. The CDR3 numbers 17 residues from cysteine through phenylalanine. The DNA shown is the 51-base CDR3, in frame from base 1. The germline V gene (reference sequence) sets CDR1 to PRHDT and CDR2 to FYEKMQ. V and J are trimmed by 5 bases and 4 bases, and the gene matches miss 15 bases of the junction. The entire isolated RNA was reverse transcribed using the High Capacity cDNA Reverse Transcription Kit, and thus expressed TCRB transcripts were sequenced. Naive, central memory and regulatory T cell samples underwent deep immunoSEQ sequencing, averaging roughly 3.5 million total reads per sample. Sorted cells were lysed in RLT buffer and RNA was extracted with DNase-treated RNeasy Micro or Mini kits, depending on cell number. Each cell subset was processed on its own to prevent cross-contamination, while patient and healthy donor samples were processed together. The immunoSEQ multiplex PCR was used to amplify TCRB sequences from cDNA, generating 87-bp fragments that spanned the CDR3 region. Sequencing of the amplicons was done on the Illumina HiSeq platform. Turning to the authors' computational methods: PCR bias was computationally corrected using synthetic template baselines, reads within Hamming distance 2 were collapsed, and singletons that could not be merged were discarded. Reads were aligned against IMGT so that V, D and J genes, CDR3 length and insertions or deletions at six rearrangement sites could be assigned. Within each subset, clonotype counts were normalized to the number of sorted cells before true diversity and Gini coefficients were calculated with the tcR R package. The overlap coefficient, calculated on TCRB nucleotide sequences, was used to measure repertoire sharing. Not all clones reach the TCRdb copy of this immuneACCESS table, which keeps in-frame sequences only. Checked studies attribute under half of the gap to unresolved V genes and leave the rest unexplained. Clone size and the V and J calls come from that table; the DNA yielded D and trimming. Across this sample there are some 63,000 clones, with about 61% seen only once. The ten largest clonotypes hold roughly 2% of the sample.

Each donor gave one peripheral blood draw, roughly 0.12 L on average, collected into heparinised tubes. A BD FACSAria II and a panel including CD45RO, CCR7, CD25, CD127, CD95 and CD27 were used to sort naive, central memory, regulatory and stem cell-like memory CD4+ T cells. Purity was above 98% for every sorted population. PBMCs were separated immediately by Lymphoprep density gradient centrifugation and were stained directly, without being cultured. To minimize batch effects, samples were stained and sorted in pairs, one healthy donor with one patient per experiment. The record originates from a study of beta chain features in type 1 diabetes (dated by TCRdb to between 2017 and 2018). General notes on the study: Mean age, gender distribution, total cell number and subset yield were not different between patients and healthy donors. A total of approximately 100 million sorted cells were examined across all samples, and the number of cells per subset was strongly correlated with RNA yield. In the study, recently diagnosed type 1 diabetes patients and matched healthy donors were compared on the TCRB repertoires of their sorted circulating CD4+ T cell subsets. Naive and central memory subsets were obtained from all 30 or so donors, but regulatory and stem cell-like memory subsets were isolated from only 8 patients and 8 healthy donors.

Broad study findings and their caveats: Naive, central memory and regulatory TCRB repertoires appeared to be more alike among patients than among healthy donors. PCR may preferentially amplify shorter templates, but because patient and control samples were amplified and corrected together, any resulting skew would affect both groups equally. Patients with type 1 diabetes made fewer insertions and deleted more nucleotides at VDJ recombination sites, implying thymic rearrangement abnormalities. Type 1 diabetes patients showed a moderate but significant shortening of TCRB CDR3 length in all four CD4+ subsets. Because cDNA rather than genomic DNA was sequenced, highly expressing activated cells could have been over-represented, although no difference in activation and CD3 levels was found between groups. Because small numbers of individuals were included in the HLA sub-analyses, any influence of HLA type on TCRB rearrangement was left unresolved.

This sequence uses TRBV13 and TRBJ2-3; 7 bases in the junction line up with TRBD2. This sequence was found in a woman aged 18-35 years in good health. What was sequenced was Tregs from blood. The cell subset or site label for this specimen denotes: regulatory CD4+ T cells. CDR3 sequence: CASSPGPGGSGADTQYF. The DNA reads TGTGCCAGCAGCCCCGGACCCGGCGGGAGTGGTGCAGATACGCAGTATTTT.